The clone carrying this TCR beta chain was picked up a small number of times. The data were produced by immunoSEQ multiplex PCR, yet TCRdb's version contains in-frame clones alone and is incomplete. The sample consists of 180,000 or so clones, over 70% of them appearing once. Germline V gene lookup returns CDR1 LGHDT and CDR2 YNNKEL (reference sequence). The CDR3 sequence is 15 residues long. Losses at the gene ends were 0 bases for V and 6 bases for J; bases not matched to a gene: 5. This entry belongs to a study of blood T cell repertoires in COVID-19. V gene TRBV3-1 (or the pseudogene TRBV3-2) combines with J gene TRBJ1-2; 9 positions match TRBD1. Sequenced input: PBMCs or T cells enriched from blood (not recorded which). The receptor comes from a man in his forties or fifties who had recovered from COVID-19. This chain's CDR3 is CASSQDHRGLDGYTF. CDR3 nucleotide sequence: TGTGCCAGCAGCCAAGATCACAGGGGGCTCGATGGCTACACCTTC.